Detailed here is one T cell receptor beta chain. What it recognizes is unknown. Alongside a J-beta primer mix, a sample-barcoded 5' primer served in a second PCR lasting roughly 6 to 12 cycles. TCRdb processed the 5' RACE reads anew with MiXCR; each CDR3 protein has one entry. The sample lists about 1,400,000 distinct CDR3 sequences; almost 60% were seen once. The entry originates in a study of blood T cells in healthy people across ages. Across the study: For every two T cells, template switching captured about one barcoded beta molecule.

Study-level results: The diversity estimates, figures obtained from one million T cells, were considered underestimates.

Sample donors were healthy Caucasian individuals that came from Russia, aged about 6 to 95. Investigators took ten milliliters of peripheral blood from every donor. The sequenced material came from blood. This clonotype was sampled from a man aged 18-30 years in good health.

CDR3 protein: CASSLWQGEYQETQYF. In nucleotides, the CDR3 is TGTGCCAGCAGTCTGTGGCAGGGGGAATATCAAGAGACCCAGTACTTC. The rearrangement uses TRBV6-5 and TRBJ2-7, with TRBD1 identical over 7 bases. Matching the DNA end better, TRBJ2-5 makes the J call doubtful. The CDR3 covers 16 residues. Per germline, CDR1 MNHEY and CDR2 SVGAGI.